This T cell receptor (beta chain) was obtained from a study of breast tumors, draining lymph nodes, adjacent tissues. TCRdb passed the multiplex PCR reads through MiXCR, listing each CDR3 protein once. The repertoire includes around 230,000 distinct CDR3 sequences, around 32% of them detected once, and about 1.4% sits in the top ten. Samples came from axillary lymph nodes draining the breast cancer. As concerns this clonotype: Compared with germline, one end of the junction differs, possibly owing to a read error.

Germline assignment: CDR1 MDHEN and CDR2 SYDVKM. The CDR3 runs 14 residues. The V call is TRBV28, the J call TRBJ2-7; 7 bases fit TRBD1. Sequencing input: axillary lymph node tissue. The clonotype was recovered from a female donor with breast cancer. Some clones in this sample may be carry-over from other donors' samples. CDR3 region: CASLARQGSYEQHF. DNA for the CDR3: TGTGCCAGCCTCGCGAGACAGGGCTCCTACGAGCAGCACTTC.